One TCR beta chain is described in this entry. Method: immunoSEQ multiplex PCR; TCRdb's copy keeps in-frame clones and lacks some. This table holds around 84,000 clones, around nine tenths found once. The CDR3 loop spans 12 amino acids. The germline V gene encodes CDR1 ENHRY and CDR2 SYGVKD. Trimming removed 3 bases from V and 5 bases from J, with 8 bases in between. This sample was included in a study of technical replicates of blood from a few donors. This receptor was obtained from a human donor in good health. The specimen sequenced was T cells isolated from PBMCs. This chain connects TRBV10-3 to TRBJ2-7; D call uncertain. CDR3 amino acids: CAISEQIHEQYF. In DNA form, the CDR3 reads TGTGCCATCAGTGAACAGATCCACGAGCAGTACTTC.